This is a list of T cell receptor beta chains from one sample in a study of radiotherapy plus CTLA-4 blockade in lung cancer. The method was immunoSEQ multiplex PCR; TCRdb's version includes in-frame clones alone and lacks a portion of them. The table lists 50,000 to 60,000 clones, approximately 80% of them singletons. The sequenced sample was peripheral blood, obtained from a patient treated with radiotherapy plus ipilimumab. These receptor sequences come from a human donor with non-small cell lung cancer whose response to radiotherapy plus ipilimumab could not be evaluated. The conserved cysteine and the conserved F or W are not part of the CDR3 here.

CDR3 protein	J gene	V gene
ASRRQGSTDTQY	TRBJ2-3	TRBV6-5
ASSLELNTEAF	TRBJ1-1	TRBV5-6
ASSLSEGLRSSEAF	TRBJ1-1	TRBV11-2
ASSAEGSGRALDTQY	TRBJ2-3	TRBV6-4
ASSPGTGVNYGYT	TRBJ1-2	TRBV5-1
ASSLVGHTYNEQF	TRBJ2-1	TRBV7-2
ASSYSMGLGYT	TRBJ1-2	TRBV6-5
ASSRDRAAGELF	TRBJ2-2	TRBV11-2
ASSIAGNQPQH	TRBJ1-5	TRBV19
ASGRDYSSLETQY	TRBJ2-5	TRBV5-4
AISESGGKRSYNEQF	TRBJ2-1	TRBV10-3
ASSPGDRGLNEKLF	TRBJ1-4	TRBV5-1
ASSSDTNTEAF	TRBJ1-1	TRBV7-6
ASSLGNQPQH	TRBJ1-5	TRBV10-2
ASSQDLRSDTQY	TRBJ2-3	TRBV4-3
ASSRGGPGETQY	TRBJ2-5	TRBV5-6
ASRLPSGRPPGTEAF	TRBJ1-1	TRBV12-2
ASSHPRQSTNEKLF	TRBJ1-4	TRBV4-1
ASSEDRAYYYGYT	TRBJ1-2	TRBV6-1
ASSSRRQGFGTQY	TRBJ2-5	TRBV5-4
SGTSGQETQY	TRBJ2-5	TRBV29-1
ASLPTAGDTQY	TRBJ2-3	TRBV6-6
ASSYPMVRGMVSRYGYT	TRBJ1-2	TRBV6-7
ASSVGGTLNEQF	TRBJ2-1	TRBV9
ASLPGGGYNEQF	TRBJ2-1	TRBV6-1
ASGERGGSTDTQY	TRBJ2-3	TRBV7-9
ASSLAPTGTDTEAF	TRBJ1-1	TRBV5-1
ASRAGTGADEQF	TRBJ2-1	TRBV27
ASSSSRGRNGYT	TRBJ1-2	TRBV4-3
ASSIGVQGEQY	TRBJ2-7	TRBV19